This is a list of T cell receptor beta chains from one sample in a study of blood T cell repertoires in COVID-19. The repertoire was sequenced with immunoSEQ multiplex PCR; TCRdb's copy has only in-frame clones and lacks some. The data hold fewer than 60,000 clones, with almost 85% observed a single time. The sample consisted of peripheral blood. Every receptor here comes from a man aged 55-75 years with acute or convalescent COVID-19. Both conserved end residues are trimmed from each CDR3. Clone size, where shown, is once, few, many, or a class for clones that have expanded.

>TRBV10-3|NA
AISEADREITYEQY
>TRBV15|NA
ATSRDTGGVNTEAF
>TRBV29-1|NA
SVEGERYLGWGLDTDTQY
>TRBV6-1|few
ASSEIAAGKAF
>TRBV7-8|NA
ASSQGGWVANGTEAF
>TRBV7-2|NA
ASSLGQGAYEQY
>TRBV11-1|NA
ASSLNPVTGYGYT
>TRBV25-1|once
ASSGGGATEQF
>TRBV5-6|NA
ASSLEGGYSGNTIY
>TRBV5-1|NA
ASSFNSGGGETQY
>TRBV5-1|NA
ASSLEGQSLAEQY
>TRBV7-3|NA
ASSSGTLDTQY
>TRBV5-8|NA
ASSLSRADTQY
>TRBV15|NA
ATSRDRVRQETQY
>TRBV5-1|few
ASSLGQGGTNEKLF
>TRBV5-5|few
ASSFQFTGLRGEKLF
>TRBV5-5|NA
ASTWTGDTDTQY
>TRBV6-5|NA
ASSLGQGETQY
>TRBV7-8|NA
ASSSLAGGLTDTQY
>TRBV25-1|NA
ASRDREVPYGYT
>TRBV6-6|few
ASSRGGTNEKLF
>TRBV4-1|NA
ASSQAGSQGYEKLF
>TRBV9|NA
ASSVTSEAIFGELF
>TRBV11-2|once
ASTHEGETQY
>TRBV6-5|NA
ASTETGGTEAF
>TRBV27|NA
ASSLNGDTGELF
>TRBV2|NA
ASRLEGSGANVLT
>TRBV5-4|NA
ASSLDSTGVNNSPLH
>TRBV5-6|NA
ASSFVRGPDGYT
>TRBV19|NA
ATADRAEEPQH
>TRBV27|NA
ASGLEPGEQY
>TRBV2|few
ASSATGTGAGTGELF
>TRBV6-5|NA
ASRTDSNYGYT
>TRBV9|once
ASSAGTEGGNTIY
>TRBV28|NA
ASSLLNGQPQH
>TRBV5-1|NA
ASSLATQSGYT
>TRBV7-9|NA
ASSLDRVPYEQY
>TRBV12-5|NA
ASGPLGSGTEAF
>TRBV27|NA
ASSLQGQGWNHYGYT
>TRBV12-3/TRBV12-4|NA
ASSKDWQETQY
>TRBV7-9|NA
ASSLVMGQWYGYT
>TRBV6-6|few
ASSYDGDSEAF
>TRBV4-1|NA
ASSPPGTSGGRPQETQY
>TRBV27|NA
ASSISGGVTDTQY
>TRBV4-1|NA
ASSQVATNTDTQY
>TRBV10-1|NA
ATQGGGRPNQPQH
>TRBV7-3|NA
ASSQTGAGYEQY
>TRBV30|NA
AWSVPPGETQY
>TRBV4-1|NA
ASSQEGAGGRYQETQY
>TRBV5-1|NA
ASSLNLAGDTEAF
>TRBV27|NA
ASSSYRGGQPQH
>TRBV7-9|NA
ASSSGQGGEKLF
>TRBV7-9|NA
ASSPRLERSGNTIY
>TRBV5-1|NA
ASRTTGMGETQY
>TRBV7-2|NA
ASSLQGPLRTISYEQY
>TRBV29-1|NA
SVVWGGEFSYEQY
>TRBV7-9|NA
ASSPQADSPLH
>TRBV7-8|NA
ASSALPGGYT
>TRBV2|few
ASSEALTGGRDTEAF
>TRBV29-1|NA
SVAGQGDQPQH